What follows is one T cell receptor beta chain and its context. Its antigen is as yet unknown. The sample is drawn from a study of cytomegalovirus exposure and HLA in healthy donors. Healthy donors of bone marrow made up the group. Study-level points and caveats: In vitro confirmation showed a few CMV-associated chains to be CMV antigen specific. The majority of TCR sequences were rare, yet some public TCRs appeared in many donors. Most of the CMV-associated TCR beta chains (in a later analysis) appeared to be HLA-restricted.

Use of 60 Vbeta and 13 Jbeta primers characterized the PCR. Measured with immunoSEQ multiplex PCR; TCRdb has only the in-frame clones, and not every one. Of approximately 190,000 clones listed, approximately 85% are singletons. This CDR3 has 14 amino acids. Germline V gene lookup returns CDR1 ENHRY and CDR2 SYGVKD. Trimming removed 0 bases from V and 8 bases from J, with 11 bases in between. The chain recombines TRBV10-3 with TRBJ2-1; TRBD1 is a possible D gene (5 bases). This TCR came from a woman aged 18-30 years in good health and CMV-seronegative. The material sequenced was PBMCs. Here the CDR3 DNA reads TGTGCCATCAGTGAGTCAGGTGGGGCGCATGAGCAGTTCTTC. Its protein is CAISESGGAHEQFF.